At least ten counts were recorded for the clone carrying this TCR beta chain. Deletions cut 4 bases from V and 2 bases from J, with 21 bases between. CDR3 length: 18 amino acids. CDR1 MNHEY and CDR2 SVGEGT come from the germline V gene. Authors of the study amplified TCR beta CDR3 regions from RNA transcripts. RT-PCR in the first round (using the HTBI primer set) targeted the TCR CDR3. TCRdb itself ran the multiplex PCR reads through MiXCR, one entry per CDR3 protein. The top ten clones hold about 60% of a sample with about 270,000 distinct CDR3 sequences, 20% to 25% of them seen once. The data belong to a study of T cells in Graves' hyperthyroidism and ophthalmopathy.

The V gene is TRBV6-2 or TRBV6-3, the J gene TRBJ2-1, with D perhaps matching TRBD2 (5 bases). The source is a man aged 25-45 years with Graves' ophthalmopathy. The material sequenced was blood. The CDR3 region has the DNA TGTGCCAGCAGTTCCCCGCCGGCCAGAGGGCGCGCCTACAATGAGCAGTTCTTC. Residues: CASSSPPARGRAYNEQFF.